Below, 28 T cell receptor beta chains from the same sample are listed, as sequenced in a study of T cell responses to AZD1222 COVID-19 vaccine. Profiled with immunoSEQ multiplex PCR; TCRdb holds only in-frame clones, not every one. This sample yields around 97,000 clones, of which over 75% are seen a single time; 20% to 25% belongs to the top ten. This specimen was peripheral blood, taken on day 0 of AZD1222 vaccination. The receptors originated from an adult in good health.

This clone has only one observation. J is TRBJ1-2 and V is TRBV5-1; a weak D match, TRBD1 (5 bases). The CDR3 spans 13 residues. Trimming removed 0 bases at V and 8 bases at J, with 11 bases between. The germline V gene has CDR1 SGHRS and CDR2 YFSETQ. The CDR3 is CASSLAGTYGYTF. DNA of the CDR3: TGCGCCAGCAGCTTGGCGGGGACCTACGGCTACACCTTC.

The CDR3 nucleotides read TGCGCCAGCAGCTTGGATGGACAGGGGCATACTGAAGCTTTCTTT. Translation: CASSLDGQGHTEAFF. This rearrangement joins TRBV5-1 to TRBJ1-1; 9 bases map to TRBD1. V was clipped by 0 bases and J by 5 bases; unmatched bases: 5. From germline, CDR1 is SGHRS and CDR2 YFSETQ. CDR3 length equals 15 residues.

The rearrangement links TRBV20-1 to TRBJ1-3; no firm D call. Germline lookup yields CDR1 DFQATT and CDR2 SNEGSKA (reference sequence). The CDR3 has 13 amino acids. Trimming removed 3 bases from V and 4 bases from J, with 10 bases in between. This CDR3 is CSASEGMGNTIYF. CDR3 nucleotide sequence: TGCAGTGCTAGTGAAGGGATGGGAAACACCATATATTTT.

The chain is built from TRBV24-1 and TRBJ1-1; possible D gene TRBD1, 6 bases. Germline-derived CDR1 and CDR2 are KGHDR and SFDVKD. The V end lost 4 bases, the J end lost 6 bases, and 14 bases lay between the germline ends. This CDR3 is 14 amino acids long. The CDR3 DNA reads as TGTGCCACCAGTGAAACAGGGACGTCGGCTGAAGCTTTCTTT. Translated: CATSETGTSAEAFF.

This CDR3 reads CASRPGGGTDTQYF. The DNA of the CDR3 is TGTGCCAGCCGTCCGGGAGGGGGCACAGATACGCAGTATTTT. V gene TRBV28 combines with J gene TRBJ2-3; 8 bases line up with TRBD2. The CDR3 has 14 amino acids. V shed 8 bases and J 1 base; nucleotides not matched to a gene: 5. The V gene's germline CDR1 is MDHEN and CDR2 SYDVKM.

CDR3 protein: CASSVEPTGQYGYTF. The CDR3 DNA sequence: TGTGCCAGCAGCGTAGAACCGACAGGACAATATGGCTACACCTTC. The V gene is TRBV7-6, the J gene TRBJ1-2; maybe TRBD1 (6 bases). Germline CDR1 reads SGHVS; CDR2 reads FNYEAQ. The ends were cut back, 5 bases at V and 5 bases at J, with 18 bases in the middle. This CDR3 contains 15 residues.

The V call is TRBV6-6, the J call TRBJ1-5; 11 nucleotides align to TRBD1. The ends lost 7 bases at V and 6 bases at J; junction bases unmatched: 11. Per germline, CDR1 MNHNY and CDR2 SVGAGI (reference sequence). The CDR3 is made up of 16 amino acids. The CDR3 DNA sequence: TGTGCCAGCAAGACCGGGACAGGGGGTACGGGTCAGCCCCAGCATTTT. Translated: CASKTGTGGTGQPQHF.

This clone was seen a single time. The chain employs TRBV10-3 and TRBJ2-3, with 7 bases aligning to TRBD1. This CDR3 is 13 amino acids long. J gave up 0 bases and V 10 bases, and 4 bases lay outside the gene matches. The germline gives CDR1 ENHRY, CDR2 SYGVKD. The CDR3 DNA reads TGTGCCACGCAACAGGGGAGCACAGATACGCAGTATTTT. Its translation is CATQQGSTDTQYF.

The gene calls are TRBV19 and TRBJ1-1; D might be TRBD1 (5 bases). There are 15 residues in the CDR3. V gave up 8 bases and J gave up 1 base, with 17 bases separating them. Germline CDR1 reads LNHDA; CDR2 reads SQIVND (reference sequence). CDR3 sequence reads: CASGGRADKNTEAFF. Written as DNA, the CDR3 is TGTGCCAGTGGGGGAAGGGCAGATAAGAACACTGAAGCTTTCTTT.

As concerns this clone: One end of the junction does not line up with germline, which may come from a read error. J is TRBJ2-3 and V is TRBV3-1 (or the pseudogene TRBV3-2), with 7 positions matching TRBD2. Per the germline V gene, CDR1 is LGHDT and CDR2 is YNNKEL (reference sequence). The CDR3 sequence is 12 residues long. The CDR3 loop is CASSQISGLEHF. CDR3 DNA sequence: TGTGCCAGCAGCCAAATCAGCGGACTAGAGCATTTT.

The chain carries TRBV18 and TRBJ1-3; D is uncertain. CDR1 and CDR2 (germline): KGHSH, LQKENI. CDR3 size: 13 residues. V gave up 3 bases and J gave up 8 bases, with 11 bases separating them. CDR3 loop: CASSPPPRDTIYF. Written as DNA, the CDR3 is TGTGCCAGCTCACCCCCTCCTCGGGACACCATATATTTT.

The CDR3 reads CARRDGLNTEAFF. In DNA form, the CDR3 reads TGTGCTAGAAGGGACGGTCTGAACACTGAAGCTTTCTTT. V is TRBV12-5 and J is TRBJ1-1; possible D gene TRBD1, 5 bases. In germline, CDR1 is LGHNT, CDR2 FRNRAP. The V end lost 9 bases, the J end lost 0 bases, and 11 bases lay between the germline ends. The CDR3 length is 13 residues.

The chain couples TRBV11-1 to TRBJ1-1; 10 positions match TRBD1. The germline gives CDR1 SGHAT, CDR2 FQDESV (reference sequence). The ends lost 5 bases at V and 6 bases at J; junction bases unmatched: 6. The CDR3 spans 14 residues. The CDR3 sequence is CASSRDRGGPEAFF. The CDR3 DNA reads TGTGCCAGCAGCAGGGACAGGGGAGGCCCTGAAGCTTTCTTT.

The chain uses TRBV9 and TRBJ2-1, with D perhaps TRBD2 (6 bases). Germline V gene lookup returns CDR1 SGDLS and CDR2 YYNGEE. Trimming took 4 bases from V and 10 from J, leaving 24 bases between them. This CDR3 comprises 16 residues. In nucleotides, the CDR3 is TGTGCCAGCAGCCCAGGTAGTAGCGGCCTTGGGAACGAGCAGTTCTTC. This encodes CASSPGSSGLGNEQFF.

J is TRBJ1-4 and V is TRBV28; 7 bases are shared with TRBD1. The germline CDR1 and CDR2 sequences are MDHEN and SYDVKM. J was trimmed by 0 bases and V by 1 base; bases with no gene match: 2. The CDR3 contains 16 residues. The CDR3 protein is CASSLYTGATNEKLFF. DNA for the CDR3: TGTGCCAGCAGTTTATATACAGGGGCAACTAATGAAAAACTGTTTTTT. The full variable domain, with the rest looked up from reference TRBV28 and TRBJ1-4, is DVKVTQSSRYLVKRTGEKVFLECVQDMDHENMFWYRQDPGLGLRLIYFSYDVKMKEKGDIPEGYSVSREKKERFSLILESASTNQTSMYLCASSLYTGATNEKLFFGSGTQLSVL.

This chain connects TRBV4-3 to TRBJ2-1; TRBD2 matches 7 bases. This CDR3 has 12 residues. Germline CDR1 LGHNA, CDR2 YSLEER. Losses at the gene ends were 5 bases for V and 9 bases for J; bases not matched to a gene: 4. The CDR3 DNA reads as TGCGCCAGCAGCGCGCGGGGGAGTGAGCAGTTCTTC. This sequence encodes CASSARGSEQFF.

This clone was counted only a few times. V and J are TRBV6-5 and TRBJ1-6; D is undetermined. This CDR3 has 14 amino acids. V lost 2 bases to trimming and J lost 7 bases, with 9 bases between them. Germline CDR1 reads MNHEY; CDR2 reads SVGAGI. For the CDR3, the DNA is TGTGCCAGCAGTTACCGGACGGAGAATTCACCCCTCCACTTT. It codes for CASSYRTENSPLHF.

DNA for the CDR3: TGTGCCATCAGTGAGACTTCTGGAAACACCATATATTTT. Translating it yields CAISETSGNTIYF. The rearrangement uses TRBV10-3 and TRBJ1-3; no firm D call. V dropped 2 bases and J dropped 1 base, with 3 bases sitting between them. The CDR3 spans 13 residues. Germline CDR1 and CDR2: ENHRY and SYGVKD.

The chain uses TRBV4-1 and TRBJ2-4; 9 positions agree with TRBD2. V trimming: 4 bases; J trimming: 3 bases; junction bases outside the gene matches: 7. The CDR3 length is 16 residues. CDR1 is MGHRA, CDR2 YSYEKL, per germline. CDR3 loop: CASSLLGRGGKNIQYF. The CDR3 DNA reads TGCGCCAGCAGCCTGCTTGGGCGGGGGGGCAAAAACATTCAGTACTTC.

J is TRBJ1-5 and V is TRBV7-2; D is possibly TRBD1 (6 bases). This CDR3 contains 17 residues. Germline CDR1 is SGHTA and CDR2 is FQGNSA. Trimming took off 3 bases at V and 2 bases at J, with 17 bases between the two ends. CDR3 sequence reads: CASSFLGGAGGNQPQHF. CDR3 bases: TGTGCCAGCAGCTTTCTCGGGGGGGCCGGGGGCAATCAGCCCCAGCATTTT.

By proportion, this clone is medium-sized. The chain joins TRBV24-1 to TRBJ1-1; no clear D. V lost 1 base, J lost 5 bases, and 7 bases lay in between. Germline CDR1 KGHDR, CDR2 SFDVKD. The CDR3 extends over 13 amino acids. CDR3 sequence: CATSDLLGTEAFF. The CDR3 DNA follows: TGTGCCACCAGTGATTTATTAGGGACTGAAGCTTTCTTT.

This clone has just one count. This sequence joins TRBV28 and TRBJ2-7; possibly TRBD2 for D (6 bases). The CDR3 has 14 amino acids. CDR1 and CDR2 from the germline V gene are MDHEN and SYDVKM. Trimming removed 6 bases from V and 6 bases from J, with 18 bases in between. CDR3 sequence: CASSPRLGPFEQYF. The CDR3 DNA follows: TGTGCCAGCAGCCCCCGACTAGGTCCCTTCGAGCAGTACTTC.

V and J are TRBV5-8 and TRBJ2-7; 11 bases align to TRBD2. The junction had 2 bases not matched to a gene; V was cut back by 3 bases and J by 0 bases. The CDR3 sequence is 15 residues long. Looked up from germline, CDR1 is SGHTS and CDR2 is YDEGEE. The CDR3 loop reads CASSWGLADSYEQYF. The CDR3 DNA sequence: TGTGCCAGCAGCTGGGGACTAGCGGACTCCTACGAGCAGTACTTC.

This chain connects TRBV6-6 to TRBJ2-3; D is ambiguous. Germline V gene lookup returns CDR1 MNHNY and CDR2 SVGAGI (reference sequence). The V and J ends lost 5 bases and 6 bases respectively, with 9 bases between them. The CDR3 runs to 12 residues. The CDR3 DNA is TGTGCCAGCAGTCCCTCTGGGGATACGCAGTATTTT. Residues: CASSPSGDTQYF.

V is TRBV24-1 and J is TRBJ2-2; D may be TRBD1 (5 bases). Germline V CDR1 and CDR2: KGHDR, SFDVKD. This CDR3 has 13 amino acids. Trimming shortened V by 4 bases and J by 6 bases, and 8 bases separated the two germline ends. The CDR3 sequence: CATSDPGPGELFF. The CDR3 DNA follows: TGTGCCACCAGTGACCCAGGGCCCGGGGAGCTGTTTTTT.

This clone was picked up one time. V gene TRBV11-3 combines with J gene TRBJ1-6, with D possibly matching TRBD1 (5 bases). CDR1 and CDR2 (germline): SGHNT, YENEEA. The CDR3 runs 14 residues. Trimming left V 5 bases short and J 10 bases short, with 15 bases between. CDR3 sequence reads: CASSEGAPGSPLHF. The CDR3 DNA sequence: TGTGCCAGCAGCGAAGGAGCCCCAGGGTCACCCCTCCACTTT.

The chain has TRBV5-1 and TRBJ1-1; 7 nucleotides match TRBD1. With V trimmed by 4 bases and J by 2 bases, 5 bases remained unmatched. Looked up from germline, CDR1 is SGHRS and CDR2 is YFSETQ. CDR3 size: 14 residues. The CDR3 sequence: CASSRGQANTEAFF. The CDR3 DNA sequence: TGCGCCAGCAGCCGTGGACAGGCCAACACTGAAGCTTTCTTT.

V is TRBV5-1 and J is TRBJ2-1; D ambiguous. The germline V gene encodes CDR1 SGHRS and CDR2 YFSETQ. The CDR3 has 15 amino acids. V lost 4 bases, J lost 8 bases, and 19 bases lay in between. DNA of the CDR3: TGCGCCAGCAGCCCGGCCCCTCTAAGGGTCGATGAGCAGTTCTTC. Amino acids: CASSPAPLRVDEQFF.